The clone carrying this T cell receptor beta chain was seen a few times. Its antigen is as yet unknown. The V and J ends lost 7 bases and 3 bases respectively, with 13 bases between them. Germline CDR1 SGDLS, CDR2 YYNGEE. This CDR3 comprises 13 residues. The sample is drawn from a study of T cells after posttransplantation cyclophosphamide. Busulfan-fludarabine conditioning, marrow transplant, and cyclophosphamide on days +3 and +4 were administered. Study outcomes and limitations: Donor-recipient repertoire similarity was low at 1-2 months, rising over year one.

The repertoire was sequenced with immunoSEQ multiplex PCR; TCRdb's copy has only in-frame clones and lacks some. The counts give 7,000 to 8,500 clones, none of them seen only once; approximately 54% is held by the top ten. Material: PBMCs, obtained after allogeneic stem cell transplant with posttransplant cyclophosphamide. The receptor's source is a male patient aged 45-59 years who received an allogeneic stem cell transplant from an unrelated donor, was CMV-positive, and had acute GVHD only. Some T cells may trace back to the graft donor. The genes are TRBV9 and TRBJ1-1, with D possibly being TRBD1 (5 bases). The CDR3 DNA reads TGTGCCAGCGGGCCGGGGGACTACACTGAAGCTTTCTTT. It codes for CASGPGDYTEAFF.